This T cell receptor beta chain is drawn from a study of Graves' ophthalmopathy and Graves' hyperthyroidism. Ophthalmopathic donors had moderate-to-severe activity, CAS ≥3 and NOSPECS ≥4, with disease that had lasted under 3 months. Enrollment excluded any patients with other autoimmune diseases, uncontrolled infections, pregnancy or lactation. Establishment of the diagnosis relied upon clinical symptoms, serum thyroxine, TRAb, thyroid ultrasound and orbital computed tomography. Study-wide points: Detection in blood was also observed for most expanded thyroid clonotypes above 0.001 frequency.

RNA transcripts provided the template for amplifying TCR beta CDR3 regions. First-round RT-PCR with HTBI primers preceded a second-round multiplex PCR. TCRdb itself ran the multiplex PCR reads through MiXCR, one entry per CDR3 protein. The sample contains 200,000 to 250,000 distinct CDR3 sequences, around 42% of which appear only once. This CDR3 comprises 13 residues. CDR1 and CDR2 (germline): SEHNR, FQNEAQ (reference sequence). With 1 base removed from V and 7 bases from J, the gap between germline ends came to 5 bases. Remarks on this clonotype: Its specificity is not known.

Sequences were obtained from peripheral blood. The V gene is TRBV7-9, the J gene TRBJ1-6; the D is unclear. The sequence derives from an adult man with Graves' ophthalmopathy. The CDR3 here is CASSLELNSPLHF. The CDR3 bases are TGTGCCAGCAGCTTAGAGCTAAATTCACCCCTCCACTTT.